This T cell receptor (beta chain) is drawn from a study of beta chain features in type 1 diabetes. The V end lost 4 bases, the J end lost 5 bases, and 11 bases lay between the germline ends. Germline CDR1 reads GTSNPN; CDR2 reads SVGIG (reference sequence). This CDR3 contains 12 residues. The sample holds a few counts of this clone. The investigators reverse transcribed all of the isolated RNA, so they sequenced expressed TCRB transcripts. Profiled with immunoSEQ multiplex PCR; TCRdb holds only in-frame clones, not every one. Of around 330,000 clones listed, about 11% are singletons. This TCR was sampled from a young woman in good health. The sample comprised naive CD4+ T cells from blood. V and J are TRBV30 and TRBJ2-5; D remains ambiguous. This CDR3 reads CAWKAIMETQYF. Written as DNA, the CDR3 is TGTGCCTGGAAAGCGATCATGGAGACCCAGTACTTC.